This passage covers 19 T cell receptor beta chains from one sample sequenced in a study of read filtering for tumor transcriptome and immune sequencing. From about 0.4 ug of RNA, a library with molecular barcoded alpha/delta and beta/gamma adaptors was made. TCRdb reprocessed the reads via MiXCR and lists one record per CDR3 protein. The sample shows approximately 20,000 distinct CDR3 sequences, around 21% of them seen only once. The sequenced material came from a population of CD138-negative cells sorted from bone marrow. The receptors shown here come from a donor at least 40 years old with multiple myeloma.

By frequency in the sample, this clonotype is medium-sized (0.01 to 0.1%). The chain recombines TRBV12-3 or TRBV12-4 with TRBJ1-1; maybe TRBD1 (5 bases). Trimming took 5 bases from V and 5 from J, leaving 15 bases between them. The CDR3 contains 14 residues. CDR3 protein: CASSATVGGTEAFF. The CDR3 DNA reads TGTGCCAGCAGTGCTACGGTCGGGGGGACTGAAGCTTTCTTT.

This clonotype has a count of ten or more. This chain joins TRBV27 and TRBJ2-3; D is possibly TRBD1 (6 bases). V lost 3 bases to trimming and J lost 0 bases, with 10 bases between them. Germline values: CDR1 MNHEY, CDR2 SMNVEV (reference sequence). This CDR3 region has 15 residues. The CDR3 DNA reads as TGTGCCAGCAGTTTCGACAGGACTAGCACAGATACGCAGTATTTT. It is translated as CASSFDRTSTDTQYF.

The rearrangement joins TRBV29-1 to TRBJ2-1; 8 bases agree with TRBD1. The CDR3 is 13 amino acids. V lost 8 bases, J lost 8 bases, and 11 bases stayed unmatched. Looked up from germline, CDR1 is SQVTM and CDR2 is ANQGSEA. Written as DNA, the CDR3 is TGCAGCTACGGACAGGGTATAGGGGATGAGCAGTTCTTC. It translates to CSYGQGIGDEQFF.

This chain's CDR3 is CSAKIPAESHLVGGRFEDTQYF. The CDR3 DNA reads as TGCAGCGCCAAGATACCAGCGGAGAGTCACCTCGTGGGCGGGAGATTTGAGGATACGCAGTATTTT. The chain has TRBV29-1 and TRBJ2-3, with 7 nucleotides matching TRBD2. Germline lookup yields CDR1 SQVTM and CDR2 ANQGSEA. CDR3 length equals 22 residues. The V gene end was trimmed by 7 bases and the J gene end by 6 bases; junction bases not matched to a gene: 37.

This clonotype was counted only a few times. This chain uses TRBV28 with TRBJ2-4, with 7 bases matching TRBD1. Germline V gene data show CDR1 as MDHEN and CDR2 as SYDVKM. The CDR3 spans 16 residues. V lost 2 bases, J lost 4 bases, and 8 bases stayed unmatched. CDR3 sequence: CASSLPLQGKKNIQYF. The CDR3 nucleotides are TGTGCCAGCAGTTTACCGCTACAGGGGAAGAAAAACATTCAGTACTTC. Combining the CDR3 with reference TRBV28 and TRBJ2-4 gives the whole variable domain DVKVTQSSRYLVKRTGEKVFLECVQDMDHENMFWYRQDPGLGLRLIYFSYDVKMKEKGDIPEGYSVSREKKERFSLILESASTNQTSMYLCASSLPLQGKKNIQYFGAGTRLSVL.

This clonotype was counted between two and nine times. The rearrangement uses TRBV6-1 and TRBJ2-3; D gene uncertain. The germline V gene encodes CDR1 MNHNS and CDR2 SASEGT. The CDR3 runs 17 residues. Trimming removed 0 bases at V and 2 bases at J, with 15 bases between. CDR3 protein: CASSEAVGTPITDTQYF. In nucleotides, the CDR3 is TGTGCCAGCAGTGAAGCTGTGGGAACCCCGATCACAGATACGCAGTATTTT.

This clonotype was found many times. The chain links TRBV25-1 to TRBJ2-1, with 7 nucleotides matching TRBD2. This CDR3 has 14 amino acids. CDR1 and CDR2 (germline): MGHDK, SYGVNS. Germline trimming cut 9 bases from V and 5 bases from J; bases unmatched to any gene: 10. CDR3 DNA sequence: TGTGCCAGTAGGTGGGAGGGCCCCCACAATGAGCAGTTCTTC. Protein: CASRWEGPHNEQFF.

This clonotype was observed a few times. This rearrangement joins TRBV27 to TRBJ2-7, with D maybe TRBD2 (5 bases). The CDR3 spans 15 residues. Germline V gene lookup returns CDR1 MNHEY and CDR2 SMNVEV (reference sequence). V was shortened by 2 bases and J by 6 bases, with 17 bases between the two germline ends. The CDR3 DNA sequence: TGTGCCAGCAGTTTAAGGTCCATGTCAGCGGCCGAGCAGTACTTC. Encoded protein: CASSLRSMSAAEQYF.

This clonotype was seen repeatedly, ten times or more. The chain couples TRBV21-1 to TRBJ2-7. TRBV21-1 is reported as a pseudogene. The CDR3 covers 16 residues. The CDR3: CASSKLGRRVSYEQYF. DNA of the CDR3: TGTGCCAGCAGCAAGTTAGGCAGGAGAGTTTCCTACGAGCAGTACTTC.

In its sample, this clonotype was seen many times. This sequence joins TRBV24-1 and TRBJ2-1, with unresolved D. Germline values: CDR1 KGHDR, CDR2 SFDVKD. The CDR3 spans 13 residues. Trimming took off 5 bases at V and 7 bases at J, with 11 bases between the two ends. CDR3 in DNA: TGTGCCACCAGTGCCTCTGGGTTTAATGAGCAGTTCTTC. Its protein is CATSASGFNEQFF.

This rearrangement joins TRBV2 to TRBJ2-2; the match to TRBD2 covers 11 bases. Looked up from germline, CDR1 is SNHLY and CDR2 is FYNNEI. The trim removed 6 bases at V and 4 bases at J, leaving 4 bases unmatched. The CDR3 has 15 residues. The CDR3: CASSGTSGGTGELFF. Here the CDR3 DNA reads TGTGCCAGCAGCGGGACTAGCGGCGGCACCGGGGAGCTGTTTTTT.

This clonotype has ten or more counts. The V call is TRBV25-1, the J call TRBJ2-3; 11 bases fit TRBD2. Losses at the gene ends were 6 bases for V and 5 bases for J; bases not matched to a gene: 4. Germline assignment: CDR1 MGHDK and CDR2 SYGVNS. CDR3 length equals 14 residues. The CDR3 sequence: CASRLAGAGDTQYF. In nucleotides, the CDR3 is TGTGCCAGCAGACTAGCGGGAGCGGGAGATACGCAGTATTTT.

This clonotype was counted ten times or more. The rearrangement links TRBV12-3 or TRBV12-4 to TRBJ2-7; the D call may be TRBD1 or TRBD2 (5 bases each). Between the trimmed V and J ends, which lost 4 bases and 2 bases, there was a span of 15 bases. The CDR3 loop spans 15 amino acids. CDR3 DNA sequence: TGTGCCAGCAGTTCGGGACGGAGAAGAGCCTACGAGCAGTACTTC. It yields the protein CASSSGRRRAYEQYF.

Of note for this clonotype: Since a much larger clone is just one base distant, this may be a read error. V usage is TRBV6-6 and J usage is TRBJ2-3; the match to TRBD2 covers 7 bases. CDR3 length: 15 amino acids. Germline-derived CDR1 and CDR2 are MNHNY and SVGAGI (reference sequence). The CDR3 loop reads CTSSYSGPAGDTQYF. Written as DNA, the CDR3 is TGTACCAGCAGTTACTCTGGGCCAGCGGGGGATACGCAGTATTTT.

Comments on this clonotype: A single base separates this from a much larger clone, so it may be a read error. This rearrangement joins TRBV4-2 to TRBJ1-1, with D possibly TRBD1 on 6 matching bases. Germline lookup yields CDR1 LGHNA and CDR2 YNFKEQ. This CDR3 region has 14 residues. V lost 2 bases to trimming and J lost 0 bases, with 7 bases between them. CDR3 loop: CASSQRQVNTEAFF. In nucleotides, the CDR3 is TGTGCCAGCAGCCAACGACAGGTGAACACTGAAGCTTTCTTT.

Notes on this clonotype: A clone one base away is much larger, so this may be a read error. CDR3 coding DNA: TGCAGTGCTAGAGATTTTGGGACAGGGTTTGACACTGGAGCTTTCTTT. This sequence encodes CSARDFGTGFDTGAFF. The V call is TRBV20-1, the J call TRBJ1-1, with 9 bases matching TRBD1. The CDR3 consists of 16 residues. Germline V gene sequence: CDR1 DFQATT, CDR2 SNEGSKA (reference sequence).

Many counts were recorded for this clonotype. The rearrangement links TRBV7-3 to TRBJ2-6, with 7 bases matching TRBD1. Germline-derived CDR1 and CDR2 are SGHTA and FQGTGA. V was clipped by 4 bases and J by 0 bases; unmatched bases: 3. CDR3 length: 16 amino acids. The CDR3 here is CASSSTGVSGANVLTF. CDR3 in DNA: TGTGCCAGCAGCTCAACAGGGGTCTCTGGGGCCAACGTCCTGACTTTC.

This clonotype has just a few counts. In nucleotides, the CDR3 is TGTGCCAGCAGCATCCGTCGACTAGCGGGAGGAAAGGATGAGCAGTTCTTC. Translated, it gives CASSIRRLAGGKDEQFF. The chain joins TRBV7-9 to TRBJ2-1; 13 bases agree with TRBD2. The CDR3 is made up of 17 amino acids. J was trimmed by 8 bases and V by 5 bases; bases with no gene match: 12. CDR1 is SEHNR and CDR2 is FQNEAQ in the germline V gene (reference sequence). Based on the CDR3 plus reference TRBV7-9 and TRBJ2-1, the full variable domain is DTGVSQNPRHKITKRGQNVTFRCDPISEHNRLYWYRQTLGQGPEFLTYFQNEAQLEKSRLLSDRFSAERPKGSFSTLEIQRTEQGDSAMYLCASSIRRLAGGKDEQFFGPGTRLTVL.

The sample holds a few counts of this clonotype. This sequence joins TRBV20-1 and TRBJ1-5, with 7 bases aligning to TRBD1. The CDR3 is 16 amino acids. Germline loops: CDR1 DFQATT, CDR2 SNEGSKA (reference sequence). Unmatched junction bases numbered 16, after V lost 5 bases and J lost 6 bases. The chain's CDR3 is CSAGDRIWGAGQPQHF. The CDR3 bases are TGCAGTGCTGGGGACAGAATTTGGGGAGCCGGTCAGCCCCAGCATTTT.